This T cell receptor beta chain was retrieved from a study of a mutant IDH1 vaccine in newly diagnosed glioma. Time point defined: week 23, last vaccination. Doses consisted of 300 ug of mutant IDH1 20-mer peptide each, paired with topical imiquimod. Each of the donors came in with new WHO grade 3 or 4 astrocytomas that were IDH1-mutant and ATRX-lost. This CDR3 spans 17 amino acids. The germline V gene encodes CDR1 SGHDT and CDR2 YYEEEE. V lost 0 bases and J lost 3; bases outside the gene matches: 8. Regarding this clone: Antigen specificity is unknown.

Measured with immunoSEQ multiplex PCR; TCRdb has only the in-frame clones, and not every one. The sample has 35,000 to 55,000 clones, approximately 84% seen once. The chain couples TRBV5-6 to TRBJ2-5, with 10 bases fitting TRBD2. This specimen was PBMCs, taken from a glioma patient whose treatment included an IDH1 peptide vaccine. The receptor was derived from a woman aged 18-29 years with glioma. Some clones in this sample may be carry-over from other donors' samples. The CDR3 protein is CASSLEFSGRRKETQYF. The CDR3 bases are TGTGCCAGCAGCTTGGAGTTTAGCGGGAGGCGTAAAGAGACCCAGTACTTC. Filled out from reference TRBV5-6 and TRBJ2-5, the complete variable domain reads DAGVTQSPTHLIKTRGQQVTLRCSPKSGHDTVSWYQQALGQGPQFIFQYYEEEERQRGNFPDRFSGHQFPNYSSELNVNALLLGDSALYLCASSLEFSGRRKETQYFGPGTRLLVL.